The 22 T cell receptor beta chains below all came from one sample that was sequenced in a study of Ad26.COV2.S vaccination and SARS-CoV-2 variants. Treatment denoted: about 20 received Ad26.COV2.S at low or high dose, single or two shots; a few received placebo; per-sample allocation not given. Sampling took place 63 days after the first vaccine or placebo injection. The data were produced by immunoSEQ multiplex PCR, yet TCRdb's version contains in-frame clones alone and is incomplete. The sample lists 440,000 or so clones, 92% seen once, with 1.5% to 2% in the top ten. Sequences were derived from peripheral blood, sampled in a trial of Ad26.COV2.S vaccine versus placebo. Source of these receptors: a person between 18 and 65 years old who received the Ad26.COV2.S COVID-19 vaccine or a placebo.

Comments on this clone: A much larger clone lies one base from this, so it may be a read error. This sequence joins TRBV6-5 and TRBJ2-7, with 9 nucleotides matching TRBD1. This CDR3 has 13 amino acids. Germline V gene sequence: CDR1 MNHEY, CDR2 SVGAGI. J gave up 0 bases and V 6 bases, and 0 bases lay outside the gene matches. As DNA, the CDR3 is TGTGCCAGCAGGGGACAGGGCTCCTACGAGCAGTACTTC. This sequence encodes CASRGQGSYEQYF.

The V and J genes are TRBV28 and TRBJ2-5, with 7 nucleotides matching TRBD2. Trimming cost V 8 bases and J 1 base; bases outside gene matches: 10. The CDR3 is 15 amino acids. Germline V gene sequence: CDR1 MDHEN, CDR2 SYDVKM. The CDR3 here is CASLRGGEGQETQYF. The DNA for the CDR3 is TGTGCCAGCCTCCGCGGTGGGGAGGGCCAAGAGACCCAGTACTTC.

The CDR3 loop is CASSAGPTTNEKLFF. CDR3 in DNA: TGTGCCAGCAGCGCCGGGCCGACAACTAATGAAAAACTGTTTTTT. The chain recombines TRBV7-2 with TRBJ1-4; D is ambiguous. There are 15 residues in the CDR3. Trimming took off 5 bases at V and 0 bases at J, with 10 bases between the two ends. Germline CDR1 SGHTA, CDR2 FQGNSA.

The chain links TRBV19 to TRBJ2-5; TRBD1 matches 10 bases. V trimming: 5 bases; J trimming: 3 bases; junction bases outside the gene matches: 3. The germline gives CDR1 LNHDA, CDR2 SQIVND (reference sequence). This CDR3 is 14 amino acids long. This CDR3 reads CASSDRGQEETQYF. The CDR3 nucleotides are TGTGCCAGTAGTGACAGGGGGCAAGAAGAGACCCAGTACTTC. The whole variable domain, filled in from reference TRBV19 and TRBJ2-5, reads DGGITQSPKYLFRKEGQNVTLSCEQNLNHDAMYWYRQDPGQGLRLIYYSQIVNDFQKGDIAEGYSVSREKKESFPLTVTSAQKNPTAFYLCASSDRGQEETQYFGPGTRLLVL.

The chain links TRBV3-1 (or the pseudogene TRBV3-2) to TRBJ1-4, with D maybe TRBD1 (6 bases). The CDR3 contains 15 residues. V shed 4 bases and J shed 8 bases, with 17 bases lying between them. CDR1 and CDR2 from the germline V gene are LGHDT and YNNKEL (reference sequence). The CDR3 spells CASSLRAGVGEKLFF. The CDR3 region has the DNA TGTGCCAGCAGCCTACGGGCAGGGGTGGGAGAAAAACTGTTTTTT.

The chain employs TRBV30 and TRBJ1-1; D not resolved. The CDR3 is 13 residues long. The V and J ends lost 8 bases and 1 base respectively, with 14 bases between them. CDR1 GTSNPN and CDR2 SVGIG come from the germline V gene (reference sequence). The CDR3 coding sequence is TGTGCCAGGTATAGGCGGGGGAACACTGAAGCTTTCTTT. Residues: CARYRRGNTEAFF.

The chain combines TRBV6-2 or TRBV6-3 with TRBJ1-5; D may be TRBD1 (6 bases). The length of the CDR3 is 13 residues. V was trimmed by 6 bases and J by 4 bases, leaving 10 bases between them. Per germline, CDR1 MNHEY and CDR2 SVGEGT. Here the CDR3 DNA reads TGTGCCAGCAGCTTAACAGGGAATCAGCCCCAGCATTTT. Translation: CASSLTGNQPQHF.

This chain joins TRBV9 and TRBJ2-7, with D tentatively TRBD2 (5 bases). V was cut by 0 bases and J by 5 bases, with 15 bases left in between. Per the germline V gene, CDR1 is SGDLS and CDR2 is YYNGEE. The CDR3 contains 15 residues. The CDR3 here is CASSVEGGRSNEQYF. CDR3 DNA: TGTGCCAGCAGCGTAGAGGGCGGGCGGTCCAACGAGCAGTACTTC.

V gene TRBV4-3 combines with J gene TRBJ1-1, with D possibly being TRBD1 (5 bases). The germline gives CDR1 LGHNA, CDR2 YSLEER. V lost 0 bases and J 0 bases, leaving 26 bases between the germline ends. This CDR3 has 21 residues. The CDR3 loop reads CASSQEPHRSTIFPMNTEAFF. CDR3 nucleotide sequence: TGCGCCAGCAGCCAAGAGCCACACAGGTCGACCATTTTCCCCATGAACACTGAAGCTTTCTTT.

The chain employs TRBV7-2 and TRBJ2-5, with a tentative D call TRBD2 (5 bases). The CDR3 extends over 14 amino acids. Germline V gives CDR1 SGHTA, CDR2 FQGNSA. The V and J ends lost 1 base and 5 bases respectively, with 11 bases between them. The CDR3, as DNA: TGTGCCAGCAGCTTAGGGGGTAGGAGGGAGACCCAGTACTTC. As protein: CASSLGGRRETQYF.

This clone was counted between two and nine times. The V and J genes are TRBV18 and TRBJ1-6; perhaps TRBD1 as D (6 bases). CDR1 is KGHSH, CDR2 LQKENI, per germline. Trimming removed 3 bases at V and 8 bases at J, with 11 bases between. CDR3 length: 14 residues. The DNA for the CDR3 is TGTGCCAGCTCACCTCCCCCAGGGGATTCACCCCTCCACTTT. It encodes CASSPPPGDSPLHF.

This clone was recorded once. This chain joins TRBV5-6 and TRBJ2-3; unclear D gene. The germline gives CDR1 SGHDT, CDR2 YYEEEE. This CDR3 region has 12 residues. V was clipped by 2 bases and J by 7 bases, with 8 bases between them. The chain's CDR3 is CASSLMEYTQYF. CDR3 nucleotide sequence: TGTGCCAGCAGCTTAATGGAGTATACGCAGTATTTT.

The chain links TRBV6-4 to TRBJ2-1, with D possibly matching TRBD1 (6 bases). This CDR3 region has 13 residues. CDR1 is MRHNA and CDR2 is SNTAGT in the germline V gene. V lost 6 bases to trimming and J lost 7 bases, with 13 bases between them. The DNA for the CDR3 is TGTGCCAGCAGCCCACAGGGTAAAAATGAGCAGTTCTTC. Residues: CASSPQGKNEQFF.

The DNA of the CDR3 is TGTGCCAGCAGCTTAAGCAGGTGGGGGCTGGATGAGCAGTTCTTC. It specifies CASSLSRWGLDEQFF. The V gene is TRBV7-2, the J gene TRBJ2-1; possibly TRBD1 for D (6 bases). Germline CDR1 SGHTA, CDR2 FQGNSA. With 2 bases removed from V and 8 bases from J, the gap between germline ends came to 16 bases. The CDR3 has 15 amino acids.

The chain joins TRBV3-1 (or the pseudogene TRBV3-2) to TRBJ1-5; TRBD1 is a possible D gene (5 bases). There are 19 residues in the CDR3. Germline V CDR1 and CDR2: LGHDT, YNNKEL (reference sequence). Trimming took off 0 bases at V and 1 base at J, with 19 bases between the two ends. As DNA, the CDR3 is TGTGCCAGCAGCCAAGATTACCCCGGGACTCCTTCGAGCAATCAGCCCCAGCATTTT. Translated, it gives CASSQDYPGTPSSNQPQHF.

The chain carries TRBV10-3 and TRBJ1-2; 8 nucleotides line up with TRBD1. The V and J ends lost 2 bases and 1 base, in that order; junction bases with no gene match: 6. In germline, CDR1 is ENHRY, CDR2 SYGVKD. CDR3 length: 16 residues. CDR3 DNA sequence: TGTGCCATCAGTGAGCGACAGGGGTTAAATAACTATGGCTACACCTTC. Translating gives CAISERQGLNNYGYTF.

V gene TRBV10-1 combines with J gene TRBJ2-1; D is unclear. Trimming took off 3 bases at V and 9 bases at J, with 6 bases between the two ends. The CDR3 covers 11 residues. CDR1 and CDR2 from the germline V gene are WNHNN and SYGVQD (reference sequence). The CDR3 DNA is TGCGCCAGCAGTGACGGCACTGAGCAGTTCTTC. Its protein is CASSDGTEQFF.

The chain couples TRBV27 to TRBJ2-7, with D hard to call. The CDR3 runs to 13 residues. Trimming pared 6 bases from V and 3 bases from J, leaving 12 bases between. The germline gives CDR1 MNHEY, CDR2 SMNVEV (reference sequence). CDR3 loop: CASSIKANYEQYF. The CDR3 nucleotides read TGTGCCAGCAGCATAAAAGCTAACTACGAGCAGTACTTC.

This CDR3 is CASSFSPRPPTDTQYF. The CDR3 coding sequence is TGTGCCAGCAGTTTTTCGCCTCGACCCCCCACAGATACGCAGTATTTT. The chain is built from TRBV27 and TRBJ2-3; unclear D gene. This CDR3 spans 16 amino acids. V was clipped by 3 bases and J by 2 bases, with 15 bases between them. The V gene's germline CDR1 is MNHEY and CDR2 SMNVEV (reference sequence).

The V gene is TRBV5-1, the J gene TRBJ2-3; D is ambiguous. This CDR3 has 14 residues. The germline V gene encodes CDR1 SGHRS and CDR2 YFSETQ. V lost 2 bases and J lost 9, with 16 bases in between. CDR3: CASSFEVGEKTQYF. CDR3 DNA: TGCGCCAGCAGCTTCGAGGTTGGTGAGAAGACGCAGTATTTT.

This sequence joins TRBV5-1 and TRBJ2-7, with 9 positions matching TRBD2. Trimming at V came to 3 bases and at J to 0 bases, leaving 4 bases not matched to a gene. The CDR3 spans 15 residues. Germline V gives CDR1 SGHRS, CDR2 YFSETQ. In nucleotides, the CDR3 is TGCGCCAGCAGCTCTCTAGCGGGGAGCTCCTACGAGCAGTACTTC. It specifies CASSSLAGSSYEQYF.

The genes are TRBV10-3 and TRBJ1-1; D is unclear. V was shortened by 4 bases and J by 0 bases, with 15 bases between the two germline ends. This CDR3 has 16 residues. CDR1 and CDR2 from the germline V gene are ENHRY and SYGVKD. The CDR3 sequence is CAISVGPFGMNTEAFF. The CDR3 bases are TGTGCCATCAGTGTTGGGCCTTTCGGCATGAACACTGAAGCTTTCTTT.